The TCR beta chain described here comes from a study of cytomegalovirus exposure and HLA in healthy donors. CDR3 length: 12 residues. V shed 5 bases, J shed 11 bases, and the junction held 7 bases outside the gene matches. In germline, CDR1 is MNHEY, CDR2 SMNVEV (reference sequence). Of note for this clone: The antigen is undetermined.

PCR involved 60 Vbeta and 13 Jbeta primers. Generated by immunoSEQ multiplex PCR, the TCRdb table keeps only in-frame clones and is missing some. The data hold 130,000 or so clones, with about 10% observed a single time. Overall study results and limits: It was reported that TCR beta sequences correctly inferred the HLA-A and HLA-B alleles for most subjects. Analyzed later, most CMV-associated TCR beta chains appeared HLA-restricted.

The TCR originated in a woman aged 40-49 years in good health and CMV-seropositive. The rearrangement uses TRBV27 and TRBJ2-7, with 9 bases lining up with TRBD1. Input material: PBMCs. CDR3 in amino acids: CASSMTGGPEYF. DNA of the CDR3: TGTGCCAGCAGTATGACAGGGGGTCCCGAGTACTTC.